The TCR beta chain described here comes from a study of cytomegalovirus exposure and HLA in healthy donors. Overall study context: Unique TCRs numbering roughly 85 million, obtained from HLA-typed donors, made up an early data release. Study conclusions and caveats: Data from an earlier analysis indicated that most TCR beta V segments were productive either about 90% or about 30% of the time. Likely technical artifact: a cluster of highly shared sequence variants. A further, later analysis showed that HLA-associated TCR beta chains (compared with equally common others) were more clonally expanded.

Per the germline V gene, CDR1 is SGHDT and CDR2 is YYEEEE. This CDR3 has 13 amino acids. Between the trimmed V and J ends, which lost 1 base and 4 bases, there was a span of 9 bases. The PCR employed 60 Vbeta primers together with 13 Jbeta primers. Generated by immunoSEQ multiplex PCR, the TCRdb table keeps only in-frame clones and is missing some. The sample consists of about 170,000 clones, approximately 80% of them appearing once. Only one count was recorded for this clone. As yet, its antigen is unknown. The chain is built from TRBV5-6 and TRBJ2-7; tentative D call: TRBD2 (5 bases). The receptor's source is a woman aged 45-65 years in good health and CMV-seropositive. Sequences were obtained from PBMCs. CDR3 coding DNA: TGTGCCAGCAGCTTGCTGGGAGAGTACGAGCAGTACTTC. Translating it yields CASSLLGEYEQYF.